These T cell receptor beta chains were read from a single sample in a study of identical twins. TCRdb re-called the 5' RACE reads with MiXCR, one entry per CDR3 protein. The data show just over 500,000 distinct CDR3 sequences, with less than 25% seen just once and about 0.91% held by the top ten. In addition, the sample was reused for a study of T cells expressing NK-cell markers.

Sequencing input: CD4+ T cells sorted from blood. Every receptor here comes from a woman between 18 and 29 years old in good health. The CDR3 runs from the conserved cysteine through the conserved F or W. D genes are given only for firm matches. Only part of the rows carry a size: once, few, many, or a class if the clone is expanded.

V gene	J gene	clone size	D gene	CDR3 protein	CDR3 DNA
TRBV20-1	TRBJ2-5	.	.	CSATTGAAGDSETQYF	TGCAGTGCTACCACAGGGGCTGCGGGGGACAGCGAGACCCAGTACTTC
TRBV20-1	TRBJ2-3	.	.	CSASTGTGDTQYF	TGCAGTGCTAGTACGGGAACCGGAGATACGCAGTATTTT
TRBV15	TRBJ2-3	.	.	CATSRAYGATSTDTQYF	TGTGCCACCAGCAGAGCCTACGGGGCTACTAGCACAGATACGCAGTATTTT
TRBV4-3	TRBJ2-3	many	.	CASSRGKHRSGTDTQYF	TGCGCCAGCAGCCGAGGGAAACACCGAAGTGGTACAGATACGCAGTATTTT
TRBV29-1	TRBJ2-2	many	.	CSVRGQRGAGELFF	TGCAGCGTCAGAGGACAGCGCGGGGCCGGGGAGCTGTTTTTT
TRBV7-2	TRBJ2-1	many	.	CASSSALYNEQFF	TGTGCCAGCAGCTCGGCCCTCTACAATGAGCAGTTCTTC
TRBV20-1	TRBJ1-1	many	.	CSARGTENTEAFF	TGCAGTGCTAGAGGGACGGAGAACACTGAAGCTTTCTTT
TRBV10-3	TRBJ2-7	.	.	CATGLRDSSYEQYF	TGTGCCACCGGACTAAGGGACTCCTCCTACGAGCAGTACTTC
TRBV2	TRBJ2-1	few	.	CASSYSGLASEQFF	TGTGCCAGCAGTTATTCAGGGCTCGCAAGTGAGCAGTTCTTC
TRBV12-3/TRBV12-4	TRBJ2-7	few	.	CASSLGLRQYF	TGTGCCAGCAGTTTGGGCCTTAGGCAGTACTTC
TRBV5-5	TRBJ2-7	few	.	CASSPTFGRDYEQYF	TGTGCCAGCAGCCCAACCTTCGGGAGAGACTACGAGCAGTACTTC
TRBV5-1	TRBJ2-7	.	TRBD1	CASSLQTGENEQYF	TGCGCCAGCAGCCTTCAGACAGGGGAAAACGAGCAGTACTTC
TRBV12-5	TRBJ2-7	.	TRBD2	CASGSIGTSGKHAYEQYF	TGTGCTAGTGGTTCTATCGGGACTAGCGGAAAGCATGCCTACGAGCAGTACTTC
TRBV24-1	TRBJ2-5	.	TRBD1	CATSDSPTGQEETQYF	TGTGCCACCAGTGATTCACCGACAGGGCAGGAAGAGACCCAGTACTTC
TRBV5-6	TRBJ2-7	.	.	CASSLPGPYYEQYF	TGTGCCAGCAGCCTACCGGGGCCCTACTACGAGCAGTACTTC
TRBV6-1	TRBJ1-1	.	.	CASSAGRSPQAFF	TGTGCCAGCAGCGCGGGTCGTTCCCCCCAAGCTTTCTTT
TRBV12-3/TRBV12-4	TRBJ1-5	few	.	CASSPDRYEPQHF	TGTGCCAGCAGCCCCGACAGGTATGAGCCCCAGCATTTT
TRBV6-1	TRBJ1-1	.	.	CASRNGGIGMNTEAFF	TGTGCCAGCAGGAACGGGGGGATTGGGATGAACACTGAAGCTTTCTTT
TRBV10-3	TRBJ2-2	.	.	CAISVLLGTGELFF	TGTGCCATCAGTGTACTGCTTGGGACCGGGGAGCTGTTTTTT
TRBV3-1	TRBJ2-3	.	.	CASSHTRGGGDTQYF	TGTGCCAGCAGCCACACACGAGGGGGTGGGGATACGCAGTATTTT
TRBV27	TRBJ1-1	.	TRBD1	CASSLLRGDTEAFF	TGTGCCAGCAGTTTGCTCAGGGGGGACACTGAAGCTTTCTTT
TRBV7-2	TRBJ2-7	.	.	CASTFSGGSQQYF	TGTGCCAGCACCTTTAGCGGAGGTAGCCAGCAGTACTTC
TRBV7-2	TRBJ2-3	.	TRBD1	CASSSTGGQGADTQYF	TGTGCCAGCAGCTCCACAGGGGGCCAAGGGGCAGATACGCAGTATTTT
TRBV18	TRBJ2-1	.	TRBD2	CASSLYIAGGQGEQFF	TGTGCCAGCTCGCTGTACATAGCGGGAGGACAAGGAGAGCAGTTCTTC
TRBV3-1	TRBJ2-5	.	TRBD2	CASSSGLNGRRAETQYF	TGTGCCAGCAGCTCGGGGTTGAACGGGAGGAGGGCTGAGACCCAGTACTTC
TRBV5-6	TRBJ2-3	many	.	CASTRRGKVGDSQYF	TGTGCCAGCACCCGAAGAGGGAAGGTTGGGGATTCCCAGTATTTT
TRBV20-1	TRBJ2-7	.	TRBD2	CSAAPTSGSYEQYF	TGCAGTGCCGCTCCAACTAGCGGTTCCTACGAGCAGTACTTC
TRBV5-1	TRBJ2-3	few	TRBD2	CASSSEGGRAGDTQYF	TGCGCCAGCAGCTCGGAGGGCGGGAGGGCCGGAGATACGCAGTATTTT
TRBV5-1	TRBJ1-6	many	.	CASSPDSRNSPLHF	TGCGCCAGCAGCCCTGACAGTAGGAATTCACCCCTCCACTTT
TRBV6-5	TRBJ2-1	few	.	CASSYSRGPSQVQFF	TGTGCCAGCAGTTACTCAAGGGGACCCTCGCAGGTTCAGTTCTTC
TRBV20-1	TRBJ1-4	few	.	CSARSFNEKLFF	TGCAGTGCTAGGTCTTTTAATGAAAAACTGTTTTTT
TRBV20-1	TRBJ2-1	many	TRBD2	CSALGLAGSYNEQFF	TGCAGTGCTCTCGGACTAGCGGGCTCCTACAATGAGCAGTTCTTC
TRBV7-8	TRBJ2-3	.	.	CASSLGGILAQYF	TGTGCCAGCAGCTTAGGGGGCATATTGGCGCAGTATTTT
TRBV12-3/TRBV12-4	TRBJ1-2	many	.	CASSLSVYGYTF	TGTGCCAGCAGTTTATCCGTCTATGGCTACACCTTC
TRBV7-9	TRBJ1-3	many	.	CASSFNTRNTIYF	TGTGCCAGCAGCTTTAACACACGAAACACCATATATTTT
TRBV27	TRBJ2-3	.	.	CASSSRGGTDTQYF	TGTGCCAGCAGTTCCCGGGGAGGCACAGATACGCAGTATTTT
TRBV3-1	TRBJ2-1	.	TRBD2	CASSQELAGTYNEQFF	TGTGCCAGCAGCCAAGAACTAGCGGGTACCTACAATGAGCAGTTCTTC
TRBV7-9	TRBJ2-7	.	TRBD1	CASSLTGGTAEQYF	TGTGCCAGCAGTTTGACAGGGGGCACGGCCGAGCAGTACTTC
TRBV12-3/TRBV12-4	TRBJ1-3	.	.	CASSLQESGNTIYF	TGTGCCAGCAGTTTACAGGAGTCTGGAAACACCATATATTTT
TRBV20-1	TRBJ2-1	.	TRBD2	CSAVTSGGPREQFF	TGCAGTGCTGTTACTAGCGGGGGGCCCCGGGAGCAGTTCTTC
TRBV20-1	TRBJ2-7	few	TRBD2	CSARTSGRVYEQYF	TGCAGTGCCCGGACTAGCGGGAGAGTGTACGAGCAGTACTTC
TRBV12-3/TRBV12-4	TRBJ2-5	many	.	CASSPVQGETQYF	TGTGCCAGCAGTCCCGTGCAGGGAGAGACCCAGTACTTC
TRBV12-2	TRBJ2-7	.	.	CASRLDQIGDF	TGTGCAAGTCGCTTAGATCAAATCGGGGACTTC
TRBV19	TRBJ1-2	.	.	CASGTYGYTF	TGTGCCAGCGGGACATATGGCTACACCTTC
TRBV29-1	TRBJ1-3	.	TRBD1	CSVGGGRNTIYF	TGCAGCGTTGGAGGGGGCCGAAACACCATATATTTT
TRBV20-1	TRBJ1-3	.	.	CSAYGRNSGNTIYF	TGCAGTGCTTATGGACGGAACTCTGGAAACACCATATATTTT
TRBV12-3/TRBV12-4	TRBJ2-7	.	.	CASTNSAGSYEQYF	TGTGCCAGCACGAACTCGGCAGGCTCCTACGAGCAGTACTTC
TRBV5-1	TRBJ2-5	.	.	CASSPESVGETQYF	TGCGCCAGCAGCCCTGAATCAGTGGGAGAGACCCAGTACTTC
TRBV10-1	TRBJ2-1	.	TRBD2	CASRRGFFYYNEQFF	TGCGCCAGCAGGCGGGGGTTTTTCTACTACAATGAGCAGTTCTTC
TRBV20-1	TRBJ2-5	.	TRBD2	CSAREGTSGETQYF	TGCAGTGCTAGAGAGGGGACTAGCGGAGAGACCCAGTACTTC
TRBV20-1	TRBJ2-3	few	TRBD2	CSASRAAGVTDTQYF	TGCAGTGCTAGCAGGGCAGCGGGGGTCACAGATACGCAGTATTTT
TRBV12-3/TRBV12-4	TRBJ2-5	many	TRBD1	CASSRGQGGGETQYF	TGTGCCAGCAGCCGCGGACAGGGCGGTGGAGAGACCCAGTACTTC
TRBV7-2	TRBJ1-1	.	.	CASSASRGMNTEAFF	TGTGCCAGCAGCGCAAGCAGGGGAATGAACACTGAAGCTTTCTTT